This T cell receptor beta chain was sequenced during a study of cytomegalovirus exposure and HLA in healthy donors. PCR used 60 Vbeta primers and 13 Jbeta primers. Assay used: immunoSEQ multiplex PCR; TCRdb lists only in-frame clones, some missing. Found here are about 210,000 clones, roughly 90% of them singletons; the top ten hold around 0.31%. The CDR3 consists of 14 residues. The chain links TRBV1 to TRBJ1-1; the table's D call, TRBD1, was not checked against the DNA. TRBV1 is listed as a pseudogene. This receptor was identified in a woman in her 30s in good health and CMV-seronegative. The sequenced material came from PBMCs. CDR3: CTSSRPGRSTEAFF. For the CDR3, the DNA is TGCACCAGCAGCCGCCCAGGAAGGTCCACTGAAGCTTTCTTT.